This T cell receptor beta chain was sequenced during a study of shared clonotypes between healthy human individuals (dated by TCRdb to about 2020). Regarding the complete study: The cohort comprised a couple of women and a few men aged 18 to 49 years. To increase sequencing depth and limit assay-specific biases, TCR repertoire library preparation and sequencing were carried out by different laboratories using diverse techniques. Per donor, three plates each were used for CD4 naive and CD4 memory, two for CD8 naive, and one for CD8 memory. To estimate repertoire size and how much clonotypes are shared between individuals, the study performed deep sequencing of blood TCR repertoires from 4 to 6 healthy adults. Leukapheresis yielded between about 0.94 and 8.9 billion PBMCs per donor. Points the paper makes about the study in general: The genetic and exposure-history diversity represented was limited by the small number of donors. Estimated clonotype richness was generally larger for naive than for memory subsets. Higher generation probabilities were observed for clonotypes shared by all four sorted-subset donors than for non-shared clonotypes. Around 5.4% of naive CD4, 3% to 4% of naive CD8, approximately 2% of memory CD4, and approximately 0.4% of memory CD8 clonotypes were shared across several donors. Based on pairwise subsampling, the degree of clonotype sharing among donors was expected to be affected by sequencing depth. Only blood was sampled, and tissue TCR repertoires likely differ from those in blood. Incomplete sequencing was indicated by rarefaction of sorted-subset datasets, despite the large sequencing depth.

Using the deep immunoSEQ assay, TCR CDR3 regions were amplified from genomic DNA by multiplex PCR. Extracted genomic DNA from each cell subset was distributed evenly across all wells of several immunoSEQ 96-well plates, and each plate was treated as a replicate. For sorted subsets, around 200 ng genomic DNA, equal to about 30,000 T cell genomes, was loaded into each replicate PCR. Purified libraries were measured with a Qubit 3.0 fluorometer, size-checked on a Bioanalyzer 2100, and measured again with the KAPA Library Quantification kit. Every immunoSEQ 96-well plate was sequenced on a separate single-read 150-cycle Illumina NextSeq 550 flow cell. Processing in the source paper ran as follows. Because only junctional sequences without quality scores were contained in the immunoSEQ output, filtering matching that applied to full-length reads could not be performed. Sequences were annotated with PyIR, a Python wrapper for IgBLAST v1.9, using IMGT germline references to assign V/J genes and CDR3. Any read was removed if the V/J assignment was weak (E-value above 1e-6), the CDR3 was missing, or the read contained stop codons, out-of-frame junctions, or ambiguous translated residues. A V3J clonotype was defined by an identical inferred V gene, J gene, and CDR3 amino acid sequence. The percentage overlap between two repertoires was calculated by dividing the number of shared unique clonotypes by the size of the smaller repertoire. RTK rarefaction, the Chao1 estimator, and Recon v2.1 estimates of unobserved clonotypes were used to assess repertoire richness. Generation probabilities were computed with OLGA for all TCRbeta clonotypes obtained by the gDNA method from a handful of donors. Here the immuneACCESS table is served through TCRdb, limited to in-frame sequences with V and J called. Missing clones are a known gap in these copies; in checked studies unresolved V genes cover under half, and the rest lacks a known reason. V, J and clone size reflect that table, while D and trimming were determined from the DNA. For this sample there are over 1.5 million clones; 95% to 99% appear just once. Of the sample, about 0.4% falls within the top ten clones.

Donors were healthy HIV-negative adults with no recently reported acute infections or vaccinations. Every donor was a Caucasian adult residing in Nashville, Tennessee, USA. Magnetic negative selection was used to enrich CD4+ T cells, after which naive cells were positively selected on CD45RA and the negative fraction became the memory subset. After blood collection by leukapheresis, PBMCs were isolated using Ficoll-Histopaque density gradient centrifugation and then cryopreserved in the vapor phase of liquid nitrogen. Purity and quantity of every magnetically sorted T cell population were checked by analytical flow cytometry. Genomic DNA was isolated from each sorted fraction and quantified by UV absorbance on a Nanodrop 2000c. Worth noting for this clone: Its recognized antigen is unknown. No base quality information exists; no much larger clone differs at one position.

CDR1 and CDR2 are read off the germline V gene as MNHEY and SVGAGI. V gives up 2 bases and J gives up 2 bases, and the segment between their germline ends measures 11 bases. Measured from the cysteine to the phenylalanine, the CDR3 is 15 residues long. Kept here is only the CDR3 DNA, which spans 45 bases and is read in frame from base 1. The V and J segments used are TRBV6-5 and TRBJ2-3; the D gene identity is not certain. This TCR came from a man younger than 40 in good health. Sequencing was done on a sample of naive CD4+ T cells sorted from blood. The cell subset or site label here, explained by the study, means: CD45RA+ positively selected. The CDR3 region has the sequence CASSYQAASTDTQYF. The DNA reads TGTGCCAGCAGTTACCAAGCAGCGTCCACAGATACGCAGTATTTT.